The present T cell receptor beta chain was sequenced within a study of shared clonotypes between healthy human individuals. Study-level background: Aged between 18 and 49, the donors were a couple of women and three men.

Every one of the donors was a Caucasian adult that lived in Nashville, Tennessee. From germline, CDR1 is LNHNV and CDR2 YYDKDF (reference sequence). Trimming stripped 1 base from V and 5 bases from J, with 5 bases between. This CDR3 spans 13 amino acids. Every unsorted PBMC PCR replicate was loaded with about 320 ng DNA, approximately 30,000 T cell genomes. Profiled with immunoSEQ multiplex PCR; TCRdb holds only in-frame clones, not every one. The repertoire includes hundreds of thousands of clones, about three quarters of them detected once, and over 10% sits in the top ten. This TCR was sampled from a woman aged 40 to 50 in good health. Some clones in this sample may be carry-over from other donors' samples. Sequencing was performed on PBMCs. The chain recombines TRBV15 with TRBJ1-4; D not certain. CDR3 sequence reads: CATSRGGNEKLFF. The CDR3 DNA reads TGTGCCACCAGCAGAGGGGGAAATGAAAAACTGTTTTTT.